These 28 T cell receptor beta chains came from one sample sequenced in a study of T cells in localized non-small cell lung cancer. Generated by immunoSEQ multiplex PCR, the TCRdb table keeps only in-frame clones and is missing some. The sample lists 2,000 to 2,500 clones, 22% occurring once. The sequencing here drew on lung tumor tissue, taken before any cancer treatment. The receptors originated from a man between 35 and 75 years old with stage II lung adenocarcinoma.

This clone has a handful of counts. The chain uses TRBV11-3 and TRBJ2-1; 15 bases agree with TRBD2. With V trimmed by 5 bases and J by 2 bases, 10 bases remained unmatched. The CDR3 has 19 amino acids. Looked up from germline, CDR1 is SGHNT and CDR2 is YENEEA. The CDR3 DNA reads TGTGCCAGCAGCCCTCGGACTAGCGGGGGGGCCGTGGCCTACAATGAGCAGTTCTTC. Translated, it gives CASSPRTSGGAVAYNEQFF.

J is TRBJ1-4 and V is TRBV5-1; the D gene is possibly TRBD1 (5 bases). Germline CDR1 is SGHRS and CDR2 is YFSETQ. CDR3 length: 17 amino acids. The germline V and J ends were trimmed by 1 base and 7 bases, with 20 bases remaining between them. The CDR3 protein is CASSLRFRAQEGEKLFF. The CDR3 coding sequence is TGCGCCAGCAGCTTGCGTTTTCGGGCACAGGAAGGTGAAAAACTGTTTTTT.

A single count supports this clone. CDR3 in amino acids: CASSIRQGEQYF. CDR3 bases: TGTGCCAGTAGTATTCGCCAGGGGGAGCAGTACTTC. This rearrangement joins TRBV19 to TRBJ2-7; weak D call: TRBD1 (6 bases). The V gene's germline CDR1 is LNHDA and CDR2 SQIVND (reference sequence). The CDR3 extends over 12 amino acids. Trimming stripped 3 bases from V and 7 bases from J, with 10 bases between.

This clone came up a few times. The CDR3 nucleotides read TGTGCCAGCAGCTTATTAGGCGGGGGCAGTGAGCAGTTCTTC. This encodes CASSLLGGGSEQFF. This chain uses TRBV11-3 with TRBJ2-1, with D perhaps matching TRBD2 (7 bases). Germline CDR1 reads SGHNT; CDR2 reads YENEEA. Trimming removed 2 bases from V and 9 bases from J, with 14 bases in between. The CDR3 length is 14 residues.

The V gene is TRBV10-2, the J gene TRBJ1-3, with TRBD1 identical over 8 bases. J lost 2 bases, V lost 6 bases, and 3 bases had no gene match. The germline V gene has CDR1 WSHSY and CDR2 SAAADI. The CDR3 sequence is 14 residues long. CDR3 loop: CASSDRGPGNTIYF. The CDR3, as DNA: TGCGCCAGCAGCGACAGGGGCCCTGGAAACACCATATATTTT.

In this sample, this clone turned up a few times. Here the CDR3 reads CASSPNVGGIGTDTQYF. In DNA form, the CDR3 reads TGTGCCAGCAGCCCAAACGTTGGGGGGATCGGCACAGATACGCAGTATTTT. The rearrangement uses TRBV9 and TRBJ2-3, with a tentative D call TRBD2 (6 bases). CDR3 size: 17 residues. Trimming stripped 4 bases from V and 1 base from J, with 19 bases between. Germline V lookup: CDR1 SGDLS, CDR2 YYNGEE.

The CDR3 nucleotides read TGTGCCTGGAGAGGGGACAGGGTGGGGTATCGGGACACTGAAGCTTTCTTT. Its protein is CAWRGDRVGYRDTEAFF. The chain employs TRBV30 and TRBJ1-1, with 9 nucleotides matching TRBD1. The trim removed 3 bases at V and 3 bases at J, leaving 14 bases unmatched. The length of the CDR3 is 17 residues. Germline V gives CDR1 GTSNPN, CDR2 SVGIG (reference sequence).

The rearrangement uses TRBV11-3 and TRBJ2-7; D is unclear. Germline values: CDR1 SGHNT, CDR2 YENEEA. With 6 bases removed from V and 6 bases from J, the gap between germline ends came to 18 bases. The CDR3 length is 14 residues. The CDR3, as DNA: TGTGCCAGCAGACCCCCGGGCCCTCTGGGCGAGCAGTACTTC. It codes for CASRPPGPLGEQYF.

This chain uses TRBV11-3 with TRBJ2-3; D could derive from TRBD1 or TRBD2 (6 bases each). V lost 5 bases and J 0 bases, leaving 15 bases between the germline ends. In germline, CDR1 is SGHNT, CDR2 YENEEA. This CDR3 spans 16 amino acids. The CDR3 region has the DNA TGTGCCAGCAGCCATTTCCTAGGGGGGAGCACAGATACGCAGTATTTT. Translation: CASSHFLGGSTDTQYF.

This clone was seen a handful of times. V is TRBV11-3 and J is TRBJ2-1; D unclear. Trimming shortened V by 4 bases and J by 4 bases, and 20 bases separated the two germline ends. Germline assignment: CDR1 SGHNT and CDR2 YENEEA. The CDR3 totals 17 residues. In DNA, the CDR3 is TGTGCCAGCAGCTCGGAACATACGGCCCGGGCGTACAATGAGCAGTTCTTC. It specifies CASSSEHTARAYNEQFF. Full variable domain (outside the CDR3, taken from reference TRBV11-3 and TRBJ2-1): EAGVVQSPRYKIIEKKQPVAFWCNPISGHNTLYWYLQNLGQGPELLIRYENEEAVDDSQLPKDRFSAERLKGVDSTLKIQPAELGDSAVYLCASSSEHTARAYNEQFFGPGTRLTVL.

This clone turned up a few times. The chain combines TRBV6-7 with TRBJ2-7; 7 bases align to TRBD1. TRBV6-7 is an ORF, with its function uncertain. CDR3 length: 14 amino acids. V shed 5 bases, J shed 2 bases, and the junction held 6 bases outside the gene matches. For the CDR3, the DNA is TGTGCCAGCAGTCAACAGGGGAGCACCTACGAGCAGTACTTC. Its translation: CASSQQGSTYEQYF.

In this sample, this clone turned up a few times. The chain combines TRBV6-8 with TRBJ1-1, with 11 bases fitting TRBD1. With V trimmed by 10 bases and J by 1 base, 5 bases remained unmatched. The CDR3 has 14 amino acids. The germline V gene encodes CDR1 MNHGY and CDR2 SAAAGT. In nucleotides, the CDR3 is TGTGCCATCATGGGACAGGGGGGGAACACTGAAGCTTTCTTT. Its translation is CAIMGQGGNTEAFF.

V is TRBV9 and J is TRBJ2-2; no reliable D call. The germline V gene has CDR1 SGDLS and CDR2 YYNGEE. The length of the CDR3 is 13 residues. V was shortened by 7 bases and J by 5 bases, with 12 bases between the two germline ends. CDR3 sequence reads: CASVSVQTGELFF. In DNA, the CDR3 is TGTGCCAGCGTATCCGTACAAACCGGGGAGCTGTTTTTT.

This clone is judged medium-sized. The V call is TRBV9, the J call TRBJ1-6; D gene unclear. The V and J ends lost 3 bases and 2 bases respectively, with 6 bases between them. Germline loops: CDR1 SGDLS, CDR2 YYNGEE. This CDR3 is 14 amino acids long. The CDR3 DNA follows: TGTGCCAGCAGCGCGTCAGCCTATAATTCACCCCTCCACTTT. Translating gives CASSASAYNSPLHF. Filled out from reference TRBV9 and TRBJ1-6, the complete variable domain reads DSGVTQTPKHLITATGQRVTLRCSPRSGDLSVYWYQQSLDQGLQFLIQYYNGEERAKGNILERFSAQQFPDLHSELNLSSLELGDSALYFCASSASAYNSPLHFGNGTRLTVT.

This clone appeared a few times. The V and J genes are TRBV4-1 and TRBJ1-6; 8 nucleotides agree with TRBD1. The CDR3 is 14 residues long. Germline CDR1 is MGHRA and CDR2 is YSYEKL. Trimming cost V 4 bases and J 9 bases; bases outside gene matches: 5. The CDR3 sequence is CASSRTGGGSPLHF. The DNA for the CDR3 is TGCGCCAGCAGCCGAACAGGGGGGGGTTCACCCCTCCACTTT.

This clone was picked up a small number of times. The chain is built from TRBV25-1 and TRBJ2-7; 9 positions match TRBD1. CDR3 length: 16 residues. V trimming: 3 bases; J trimming: 5 bases; junction bases outside the gene matches: 11. Germline V gene sequence: CDR1 MGHDK, CDR2 SYGVNS. In nucleotides, the CDR3 is TGTGCCAGCAGTGACCATTCAAACAGGGGGCATCACGAGCAGTACTTC. It yields the protein CASSDHSNRGHHEQYF.

The chain recombines TRBV7-7 with TRBJ1-1; 8 bases match TRBD1. The CDR3 runs to 15 residues. The V segment lost 5 bases and the J segment 7 bases; nucleotides outside the gene matches: 12. Germline V gene data show CDR1 as SSHAT and CDR2 as FNYEAQ (reference sequence). The CDR3 sequence is CASSHVAGGVDEAFF. The CDR3 DNA follows: TGTGCCAGCAGCCACGTGGCAGGGGGCGTCGATGAAGCTTTCTTT.

The rearrangement joins TRBV6-8 to TRBJ1-2; 10 bases align to TRBD1. Germline CDR1 MNHGY, CDR2 SAAAGT. The CDR3 is 15 residues long. V lost 5 bases, J lost 6 bases, and 9 bases stayed unmatched. The CDR3, as DNA: TGTGCCAGCAGTACTGAGACAGGGGGCGTCAATGGCTACACCTTC. It translates to CASSTETGGVNGYTF.

This clone has only a few counts. The chain couples TRBV23-1 to TRBJ2-6; D not resolved. TRBV23-1 qualifies as an ORF whose function is uncertain. V shed 6 bases and J shed 11 bases, with 14 bases lying between them. This CDR3 has 13 amino acids. The CDR3 region is CASSQDPDDVLTF. The CDR3 region has the DNA TGCGCCAGCAGCCAAGACCCCGACGACGTCCTGACTTTC.

In this sample, this clone turned up once. The J gene is TRBJ2-7, the V gene TRBV19; unclear D gene. V dropped 6 bases and J dropped 0 bases, with 21 bases sitting between them. The CDR3 is made up of 17 amino acids. CDR1 is LNHDA and CDR2 is SQIVND in the germline V gene (reference sequence). The CDR3 sequence is CASSPQPASRGSYEQYF. The CDR3 nucleotides are TGTGCCAGTAGCCCCCAGCCGGCCAGCCGAGGCTCCTACGAGCAGTACTTC.

The gene calls are TRBV11-3 and TRBJ1-5; a weak D match, TRBD1 (5 bases). The length of the CDR3 is 15 residues. Germline V lookup: CDR1 SGHNT, CDR2 YENEEA. Trimming left V 4 bases short and J 5 bases short, with 15 bases between. This CDR3 is CASSSPGAGDQPQHF. The CDR3 DNA reads as TGTGCCAGCAGCTCCCCCGGGGCTGGGGATCAGCCCCAGCATTTT.

A few counts support this clone. The gene calls are TRBV6-8 and TRBJ2-7; a weak D match, TRBD1 (6 bases). V dropped 6 bases and J dropped 7 bases, with 19 bases sitting between them. The CDR3 covers 14 residues. The V gene's germline CDR1 is MNHGY and CDR2 SAAAGT. CDR3 sequence: CASSRDRSISEQYF. CDR3 DNA sequence: TGTGCCAGCAGCCGTGACAGGTCAATCAGTGAGCAGTACTTC.

J is TRBJ2-1 and V is TRBV11-3; 11 bases line up with TRBD2. Germline V gene data show CDR1 as SGHNT and CDR2 as YENEEA. The CDR3 length is 16 residues. With V trimmed by 1 base and J by 8 bases, 7 bases remained unmatched. As DNA, the CDR3 is TGTGCCAGCAGCTTAGTTGCTAGCGGGAGGAGCTATGAGCAGTTCTTC. It is translated as CASSLVASGRSYEQFF.

This rearrangement joins TRBV7-1 to TRBJ1-5, with D maybe TRBD1 (5 bases). TRBV7-1 is an open reading frame, and its role is uncertain. This CDR3 is built from 15 residues. V gave up 5 bases and J gave up 6 bases, with 17 bases separating them. The CDR3 DNA follows: TGTGCCAGCAGCCAAGATCAAATGGGGGGTCAGCCCCAGCATTTT. Amino acids: CASSQDQMGGQPQHF.

The gene calls are TRBV6-8 and TRBJ2-7; 11 bases are shared with TRBD2. This CDR3 region has 17 residues. From germline, CDR1 is MNHGY and CDR2 SAAAGT. The V gene end was trimmed by 0 bases and the J gene end by 3 bases; junction bases not matched to a gene: 7. CDR3 in amino acids: CASSYSLAGGRNYEQYF. CDR3 in DNA: TGTGCCAGCAGTTACTCGCTAGCGGGGGGTCGGAACTACGAGCAGTACTTC.

This chain links TRBV11-3 with TRBJ1-5; no reliable D call. Germline values: CDR1 SGHNT, CDR2 YENEEA. V was clipped by 0 bases and J by 9 bases, with 12 bases between them. This CDR3 comprises 14 residues. Here the CDR3 DNA reads TGTGCCAGCAGCTTAGATGGTTCACGTCGGCCCCAGCATTTT. Translated, it gives CASSLDGSRRPQHF.

This clone showed up just a few times. J is TRBJ1-6 and V is TRBV28, with D possibly matching TRBD1 (6 bases). Between the trimmed V and J ends, which lost 4 bases and 3 bases, there was a span of 10 bases. The CDR3 spans 15 residues. Looked up from germline, CDR1 is MDHEN and CDR2 is SYDVKM. The CDR3 sequence is CASSSRGGYNSPLHF. The CDR3 region has the DNA TGTGCCAGCAGTTCCAGGGGTGGCTATAATTCACCCCTCCACTTT.

The rearrangement joins TRBV11-3 to TRBJ1-2, with D possibly TRBD1 on 5 matching bases. CDR3 length equals 14 residues. Germline assignment: CDR1 SGHNT and CDR2 YENEEA. Trimming shortened V by 5 bases and J by 6 bases, and 16 bases separated the two germline ends. The CDR3 nucleotides read TGTGCCAGCAGCCTTCGCGGGGGAGGGGATGGCTACACCTTC. This codes for CASSLRGGGDGYTF. The variable domain in full, completed from reference TRBV11-3 and TRBJ1-2, reads EAGVVQSPRYKIIEKKQPVAFWCNPISGHNTLYWYLQNLGQGPELLIRYENEEAVDDSQLPKDRFSAERLKGVDSTLKIQPAELGDSAVYLCASSLRGGGDGYTFGSGTRLTVV.